This TCR beta chain was observed in a study of T cells in Graves' hyperthyroidism and ophthalmopathy. General study points: A model of 13 V-J features distinguished ophthalmopathy from stable hyperthyroidism. Model predictions of ophthalmopathy came a median roughly 6.4 months before onset. Most thyroid clonotypes that were expanded above 0.001 also turned up in blood.

Diagnosis relied on clinical symptoms, serum thyroxine and TRAb, thyroid ultrasound and orbital computed tomography. Of note for this clonotype: Its matching antigen is unknown.

Amplified TCR beta CDR3 regions derived from RNA transcripts. Researchers ran a first-round RT-PCR on the TCR CDR3 using the HTBI primer set. TCRdb reprocessed the multiplex PCR reads via MiXCR and lists one record per CDR3 protein. The table shows 550,000 to 700,000 distinct CDR3 sequences, with just over 45% occurring only once. Germline lookup yields CDR1 DFQATT and CDR2 SNEGSKA (reference sequence). The CDR3 runs 11 residues. The TCR sequence derives from an adult woman with Graves' disease, either hyperthyroidism or ophthalmopathy (not recorded which). Input material: peripheral blood or thyroid tissue (not recorded which). The chain couples TRBV20-1 to TRBJ1-2; D ambiguous. CDR3 sequence: CIPPAGDGYTF. The CDR3 DNA sequence: TGCATCCCCCCAGCTGGGGATGGCTACACCTTC.